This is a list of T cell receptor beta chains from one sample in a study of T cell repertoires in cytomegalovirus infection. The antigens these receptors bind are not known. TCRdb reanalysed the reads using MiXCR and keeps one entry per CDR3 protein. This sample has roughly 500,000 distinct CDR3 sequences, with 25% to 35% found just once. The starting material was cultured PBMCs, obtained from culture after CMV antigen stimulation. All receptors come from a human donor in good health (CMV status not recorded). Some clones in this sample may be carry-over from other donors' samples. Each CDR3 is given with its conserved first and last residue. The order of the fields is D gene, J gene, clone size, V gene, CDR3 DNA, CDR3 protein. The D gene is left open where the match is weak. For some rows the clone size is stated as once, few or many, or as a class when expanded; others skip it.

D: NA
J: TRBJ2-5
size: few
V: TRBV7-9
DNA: TGTGCCAGCAGCTTCGGGGAGGAGCGAGAGACCCAGTACTTC
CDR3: CASSFGEERETQYF

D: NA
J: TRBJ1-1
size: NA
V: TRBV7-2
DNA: TGTGCCAGCAGCTTATTCCCGAGTGGCGGGAACACTGAAGCTTTCTTT
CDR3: CASSLFPSGGNTEAFF

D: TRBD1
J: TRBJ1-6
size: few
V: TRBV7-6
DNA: TGTGCCAGCAGCTTAGCAGGGGGACAGGGGGGATCACCCCTCCACTTT
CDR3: CASSLAGGQGGSPLHF

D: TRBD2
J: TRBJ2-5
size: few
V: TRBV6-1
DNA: TGTGCCAGCAGTTTTGGCGGGAGAGACCAAGAGACCCAGTACTTC
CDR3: CASSFGGRDQETQYF

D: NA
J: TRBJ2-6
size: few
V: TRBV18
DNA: TGTGCCAGCTCACCACCGGACGGAACAGGTGGGGCCAACGTCCTGACTTTC
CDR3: CASSPPDGTGGANVLTF

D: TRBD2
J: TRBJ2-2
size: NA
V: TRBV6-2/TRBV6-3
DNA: TGTGCCAGCATCCGAGCGGGAAGAGCCGGGGAGCTGTTTTTT
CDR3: CASIRAGRAGELFF

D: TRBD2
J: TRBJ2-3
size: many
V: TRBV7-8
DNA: TGTGCCAGCAGCTCCCCGACTAGCGGGAGCCCTTTTAGCACAGATACGCAGTATTTT
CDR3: CASSSPTSGSPFSTDTQYF

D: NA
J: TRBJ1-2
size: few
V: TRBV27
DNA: TGTGCCAGCAGTTTAGGCGGGCTCTATGGCTACACCTTC
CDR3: CASSLGGLYGYTF

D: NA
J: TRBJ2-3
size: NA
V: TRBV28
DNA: TGTGCCAGCAGCCAAGGGCTAGTAACCGATACGCAGTATTTT
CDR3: CASSQGLVTDTQYF

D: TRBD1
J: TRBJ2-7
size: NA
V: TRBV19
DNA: TGTGCCAGTAGTATATCTACAGGGGGCTACTCCTACGAGCAGTACTTC
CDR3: CASSISTGGYSYEQYF

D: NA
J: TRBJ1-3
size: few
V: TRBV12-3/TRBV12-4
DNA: TGTGCCAGCAGTTTTGCAGGGACTGGAAACACCATATATTTT
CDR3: CASSFAGTGNTIYF

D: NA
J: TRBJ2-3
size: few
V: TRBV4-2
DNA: TGTGCCAGCAGCCAAGAGCCCGCTGGGTATACGCAGTATTTT
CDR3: CASSQEPAGYTQYF

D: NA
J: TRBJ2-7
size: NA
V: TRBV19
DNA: TGTGCCAGTAGTCCCCGAGGCGGAAATAGCGAGCAGTACTTC
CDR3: CASSPRGGNSEQYF

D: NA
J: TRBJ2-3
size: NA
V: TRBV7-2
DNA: TGTGCCAGCAGTTACACAGGGAGCGTGGATACGCAGTATTTT
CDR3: CASSYTGSVDTQYF

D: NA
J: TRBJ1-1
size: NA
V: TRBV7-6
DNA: TGTGCCAGCAGCTCTCCTCCCGGGACGGACCACATGAACACTGAAGCTTTCTTT
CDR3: CASSSPPGTDHMNTEAFF

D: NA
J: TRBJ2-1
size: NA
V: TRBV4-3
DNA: TGCGCCAGCAGCCAAGATCATCTCTCCAGTGAGCAGTTCTTC
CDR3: CASSQDHLSSEQFF

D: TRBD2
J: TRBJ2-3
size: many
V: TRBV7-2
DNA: TGTGCCAGCAGCTTGACGCGGGGGGGACATAGCACAGATACGCAGTATTTT
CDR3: CASSLTRGGHSTDTQYF

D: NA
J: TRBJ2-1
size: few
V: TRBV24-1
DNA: TGTGCCACCAGTGATTACTACAATGAGCAGTTCTTC
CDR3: CATSDYYNEQFF

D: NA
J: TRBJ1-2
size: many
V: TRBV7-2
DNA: TGTGCCAGCAGCTTAGGAGGACAGAACTATGGCTACACCTTC
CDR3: CASSLGGQNYGYTF

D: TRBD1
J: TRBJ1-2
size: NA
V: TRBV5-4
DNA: TGTGCCAGCAGCCCAACCTCCGGACAGGGTATACAGGGCTACACCTTC
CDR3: CASSPTSGQGIQGYTF